This TCR beta chain was observed in a study of blood T cell repertoires in COVID-19 (dated by TCRdb to 2018 to 2020). In terms of the full investigation: Samples covering the acute and convalescent phases of COVID-19 were provided by collaborators in the United States, Italy and Spain. Where HLA class I and class II types were available, the types were taken from metadata supplied by the sample provider, not from assay-based typing. A de-identified subject ID, COVID-19 status, age in years and sex were almost always included in the sample metadata. The prospective study material was composed of cDNA or gDNA derived from T cells, B-cell-depleted T cells, or PBMCs. Samples were obtained from the ongoing ImmuneRACE study (first 160 participants) and from some 1,300 subjects provided by 6 global collaborators. The dataset comprised deeply sampled blood TCRbeta repertoires from subjects exposed to, actively infected with, or recovered from COVID-19. The repertoires were released in a freely available public database intended as a resource for research on the immune response to SARS-CoV-2.

The collaborating institutions used their own protocols to collect whole blood in K2EDTA tubes. For TCRbeta analysis, collaborators shipped samples as frozen whole blood, isolated PBMCs, or DNA extracted from either of those sample types. TCRbeta CDR3 regions were amplified from genomic DNA by means of the immunoSEQ Assay, a bias-controlled multiplex PCR. Per the authors' processing: Within the assay, amplification of reference gene primers was used to estimate how many nucleated cells each sample contained. Sequence reads were collapsed and filtered to measure the absolute abundance of every unique TCRbeta CDR3 rearrangement. For each sample, productive Simpson clonality was calculated by taking the square root of Simpson's diversity index across productive rearrangements. The clones in this table, taken by TCRdb from immuneACCESS, are in-frame only. Not every clone is retained; where verified, under half of the shortfall comes from an unresolved V gene, and the cause of the rest is unknown. The V and J calls and the clone size are those of that table, but D and trimming were determined from the DNA. Counted in this sample were about 68,000 clones; around 86% of them appeared once. The biggest ten clones account for roughly 1.4% of the sample.

Paper-wide results and their limitations: How much clinical and demographic metadata was included differed by source and by participant, and the metadata was provided uncurated.

CDR1 is given as GTSNPN and CDR2 as SVGIG, both from the germline V gene (reference sequence). The CDR3 covers 13 residues, taking in both the cysteine and the phenylalanine. Only CDR3 DNA remains: 39 bases, in frame from the first base. The V and J ends are trimmed by 2 bases and 2 bases, leaving 9 bases between them. This clone was picked up a small number of times. Its antigen is not yet known. No much larger clonotype is one base removed from it; base qualities were not supplied. The clonotype was recovered from a woman between 55 and 75 years old with acute or convalescent COVID-19. What was sequenced was peripheral blood. The sequence is built from TRBV30 and TRBJ1-1, with TRBD1 perhaps the D gene, on 6 matching bases. The CDR3 reads as follows: CAWSSQGNTEAFF. The DNA sequence is given as TGTGCCTGGAGTTCACAGGGAAACACTGAAGCTTTCTTT.